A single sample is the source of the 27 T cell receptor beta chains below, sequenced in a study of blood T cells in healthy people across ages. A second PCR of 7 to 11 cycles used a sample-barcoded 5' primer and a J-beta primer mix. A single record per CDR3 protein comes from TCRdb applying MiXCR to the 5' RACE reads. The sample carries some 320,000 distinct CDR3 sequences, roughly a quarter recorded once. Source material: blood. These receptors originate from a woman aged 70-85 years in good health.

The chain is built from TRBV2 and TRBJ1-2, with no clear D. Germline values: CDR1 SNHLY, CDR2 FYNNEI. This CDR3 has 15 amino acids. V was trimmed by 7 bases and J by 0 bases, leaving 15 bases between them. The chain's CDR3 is CASKQEPGSNYGYTF. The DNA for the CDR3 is TGTGCCAGCAAACAAGAGCCCGGATCTAACTATGGCTACACCTTC. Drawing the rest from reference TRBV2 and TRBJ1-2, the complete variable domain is EPEVTQTPSHQVTQMGQEVILRCVPISNHLYFYWYRQILGQKVEFLVSFYNNEISEKSEIFDDQFSVERPDGSNFTLKIRSTKLEDSAMYFCASKQEPGSNYGYTFGSGTRLTVV.

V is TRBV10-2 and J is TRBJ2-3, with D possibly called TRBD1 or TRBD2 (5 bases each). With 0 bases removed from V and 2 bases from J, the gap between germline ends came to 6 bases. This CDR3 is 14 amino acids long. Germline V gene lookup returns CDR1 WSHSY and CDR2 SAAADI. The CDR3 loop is CASSESGATDTQYF. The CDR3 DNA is TGCGCCAGCAGTGAGTCCGGGGCCACAGATACGCAGTATTTT.

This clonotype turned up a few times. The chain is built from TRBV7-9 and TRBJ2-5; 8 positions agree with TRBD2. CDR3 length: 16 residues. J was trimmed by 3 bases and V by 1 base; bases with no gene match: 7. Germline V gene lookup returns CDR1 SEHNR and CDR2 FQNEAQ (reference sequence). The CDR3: CASSLEPGLVKETQYF. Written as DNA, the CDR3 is TGTGCCAGCAGCTTAGAACCGGGACTAGTAAAAGAGACCCAGTACTTC.

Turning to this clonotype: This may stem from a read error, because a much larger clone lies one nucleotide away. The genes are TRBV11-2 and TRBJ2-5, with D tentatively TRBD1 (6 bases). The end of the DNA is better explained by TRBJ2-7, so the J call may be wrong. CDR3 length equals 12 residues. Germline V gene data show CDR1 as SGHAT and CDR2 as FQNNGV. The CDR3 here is CASGGSSYEQYF. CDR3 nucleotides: TGTGCCAGCGGGGGCAGCTCCTACGAGCAGTACTTC.

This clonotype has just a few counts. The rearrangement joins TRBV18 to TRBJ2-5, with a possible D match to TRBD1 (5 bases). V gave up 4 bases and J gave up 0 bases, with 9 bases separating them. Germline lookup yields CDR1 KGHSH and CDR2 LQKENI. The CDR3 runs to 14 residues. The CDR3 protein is CASSQGQNQETQYF. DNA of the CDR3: TGTGCCAGCTCACAAGGACAAAACCAAGAGACCCAGTACTTC.

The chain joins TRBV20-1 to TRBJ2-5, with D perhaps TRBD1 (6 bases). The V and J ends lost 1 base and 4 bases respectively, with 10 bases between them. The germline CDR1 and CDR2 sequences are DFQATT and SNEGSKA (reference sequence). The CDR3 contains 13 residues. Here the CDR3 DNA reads TGCAGTGCTAGAGGACAGGAAAGAGAGACCCAGTACTTC. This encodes CSARGQERETQYF.

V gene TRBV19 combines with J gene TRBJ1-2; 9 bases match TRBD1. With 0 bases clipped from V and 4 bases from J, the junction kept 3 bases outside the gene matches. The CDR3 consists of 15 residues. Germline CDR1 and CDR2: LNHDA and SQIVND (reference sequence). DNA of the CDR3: TGTGCCAGTAGTATAGACGGACAGGGGTCCTATGGCTACACCTTC. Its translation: CASSIDGQGSYGYTF.

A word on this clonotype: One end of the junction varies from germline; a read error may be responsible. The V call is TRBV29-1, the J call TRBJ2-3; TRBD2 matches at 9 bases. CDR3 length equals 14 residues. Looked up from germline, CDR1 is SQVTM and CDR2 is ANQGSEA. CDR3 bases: TGCAGCCTTGACGGGCTAGCGGGATCAGATGCGCAGTATTTT. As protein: CSLDGLAGSDAQYF.

The CDR3: CASSDPILAGVEETQYF. The CDR3 nucleotides read TGTGCCAGCAGTGACCCCATACTAGCGGGAGTAGAAGAGACCCAGTACTTC. The chain uses TRBV6-1 and TRBJ2-5; 11 bases are a match to TRBD2. The V gene's germline CDR1 is MNHNS and CDR2 SASEGT. The V segment lost 3 bases and the J segment 3 bases; nucleotides outside the gene matches: 9. This CDR3 comprises 17 residues.

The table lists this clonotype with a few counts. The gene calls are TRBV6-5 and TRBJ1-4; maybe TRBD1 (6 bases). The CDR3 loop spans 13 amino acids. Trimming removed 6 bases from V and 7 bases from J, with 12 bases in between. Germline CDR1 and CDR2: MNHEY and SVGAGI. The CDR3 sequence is CASRLNRAEKLFF. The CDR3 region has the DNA TGTGCCAGCAGACTGAACAGGGCTGAAAAACTGTTTTTT.

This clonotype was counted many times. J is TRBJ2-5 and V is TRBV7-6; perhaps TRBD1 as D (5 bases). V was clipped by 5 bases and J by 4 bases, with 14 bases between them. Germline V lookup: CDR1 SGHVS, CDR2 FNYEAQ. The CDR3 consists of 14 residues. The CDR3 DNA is TGTGCCAGCAGCCCTAATATCAGGGTAGAGACCCAGTACTTC. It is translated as CASSPNIRVETQYF.

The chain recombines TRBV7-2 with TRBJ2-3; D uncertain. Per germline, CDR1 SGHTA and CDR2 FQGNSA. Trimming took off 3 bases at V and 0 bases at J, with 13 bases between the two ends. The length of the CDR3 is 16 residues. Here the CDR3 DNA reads TGTGCCAGCAGCTTCTCTCCCGGGCAGAGCACAGATACGCAGTATTTT. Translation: CASSFSPGQSTDTQYF.

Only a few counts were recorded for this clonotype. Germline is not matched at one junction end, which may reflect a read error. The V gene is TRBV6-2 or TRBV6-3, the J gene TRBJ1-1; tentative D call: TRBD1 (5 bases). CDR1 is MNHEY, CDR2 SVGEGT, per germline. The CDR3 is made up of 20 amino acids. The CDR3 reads CASSYSAGPEGLRLNTEALF. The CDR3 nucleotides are TGTGCCAGCAGTTACTCGGCGGGACCCGAGGGCCTACGTCTGAACACTGAAGCTCTCTTT.

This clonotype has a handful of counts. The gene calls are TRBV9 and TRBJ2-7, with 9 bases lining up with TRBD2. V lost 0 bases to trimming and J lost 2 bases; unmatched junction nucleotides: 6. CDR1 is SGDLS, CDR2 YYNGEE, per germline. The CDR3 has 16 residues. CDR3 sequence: CASSVGETSGPYEQYF. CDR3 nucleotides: TGTGCCAGCAGCGTAGGCGAGACTAGCGGACCCTACGAGCAGTACTTC.

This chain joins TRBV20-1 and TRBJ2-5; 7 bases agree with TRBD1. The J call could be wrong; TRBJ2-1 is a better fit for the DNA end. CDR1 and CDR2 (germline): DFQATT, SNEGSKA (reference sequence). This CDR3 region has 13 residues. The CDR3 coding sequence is TGCAGTGCTAGAATGGACAGGCGCAATGAGCAGTTCTTC. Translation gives CSARMDRRNEQFF.

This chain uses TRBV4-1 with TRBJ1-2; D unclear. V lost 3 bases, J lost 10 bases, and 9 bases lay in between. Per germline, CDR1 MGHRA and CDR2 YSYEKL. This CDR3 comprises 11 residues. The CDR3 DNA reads TGCGCCAGCAGCCAGAGGGCTGTCTACACCTTC. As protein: CASSQRAVYTF.

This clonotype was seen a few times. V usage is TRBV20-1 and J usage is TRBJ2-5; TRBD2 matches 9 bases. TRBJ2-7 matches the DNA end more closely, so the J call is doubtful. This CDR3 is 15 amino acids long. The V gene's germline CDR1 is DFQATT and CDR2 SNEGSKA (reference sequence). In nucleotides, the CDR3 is TGCAGTGCTAAAAAAGCGGGAGGCATCGAGGTCGAGCAGTACTTC. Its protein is CSAKKAGGIEVEQYF.

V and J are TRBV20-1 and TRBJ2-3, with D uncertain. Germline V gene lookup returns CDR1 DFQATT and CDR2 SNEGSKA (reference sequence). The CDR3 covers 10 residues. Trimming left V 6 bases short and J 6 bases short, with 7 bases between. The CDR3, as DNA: TGCAGTGCCATTCATGATACGCAGTATTTT. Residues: CSAIHDTQYF.

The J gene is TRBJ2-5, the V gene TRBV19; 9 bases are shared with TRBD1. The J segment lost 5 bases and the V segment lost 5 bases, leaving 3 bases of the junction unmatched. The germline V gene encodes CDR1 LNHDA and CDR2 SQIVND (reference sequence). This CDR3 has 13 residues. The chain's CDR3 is CASSGQGRETQYF. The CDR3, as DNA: TGTGCCAGTAGTGGACAGGGGAGGGAGACCCAGTACTTC.

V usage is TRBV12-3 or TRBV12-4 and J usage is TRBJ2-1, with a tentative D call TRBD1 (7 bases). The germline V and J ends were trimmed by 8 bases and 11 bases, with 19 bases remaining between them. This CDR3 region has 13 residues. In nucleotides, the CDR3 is TGTGCCAGCGGGCCCCAGCAGGGGGGCCAGCAGTTCTTC. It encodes CASGPQQGGQQFF.

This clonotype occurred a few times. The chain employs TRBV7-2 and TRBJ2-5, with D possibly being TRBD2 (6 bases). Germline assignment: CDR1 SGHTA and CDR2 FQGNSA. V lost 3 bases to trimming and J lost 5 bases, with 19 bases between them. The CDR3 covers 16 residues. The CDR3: CASSFAGRRTGETQYF. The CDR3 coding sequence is TGTGCCAGCAGCTTCGCGGGGAGGAGAACCGGTGAGACCCAGTACTTC. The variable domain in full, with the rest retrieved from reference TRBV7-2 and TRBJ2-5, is GAGVSQSPSNKVTEKGKDVELRCDPISGHTALYWYRQSLGQGLEFLIYFQGNSAPDKSGLPSDRFSAERTGGSVSTLTIQRTQQEDSAVYLCASSFAGRRTGETQYFGPGTRLLVL.

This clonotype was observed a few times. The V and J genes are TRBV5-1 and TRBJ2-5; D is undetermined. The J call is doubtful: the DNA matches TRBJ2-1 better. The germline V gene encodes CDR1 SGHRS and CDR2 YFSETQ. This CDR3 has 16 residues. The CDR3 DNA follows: TGCGCCAGCAGCTTGGCAGGTCCTTCCGATTACAATGAGCAGTTCTTC. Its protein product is CASSLAGPSDYNEQFF.

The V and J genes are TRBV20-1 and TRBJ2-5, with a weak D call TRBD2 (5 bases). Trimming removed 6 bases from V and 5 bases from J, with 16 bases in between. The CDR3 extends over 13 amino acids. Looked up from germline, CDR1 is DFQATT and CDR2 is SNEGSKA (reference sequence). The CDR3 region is CSAQAGKQETQYF. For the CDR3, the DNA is TGCAGTGCGCAGGCGGGTAAACAGGAGACCCAGTACTTC.

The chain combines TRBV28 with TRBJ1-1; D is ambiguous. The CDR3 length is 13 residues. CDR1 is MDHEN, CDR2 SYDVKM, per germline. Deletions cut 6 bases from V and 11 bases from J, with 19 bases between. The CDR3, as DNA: TGTGCCAGCAGGATCCCGCACTCGTCTTTTGCTTTCTTT. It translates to CASRIPHSSFAFF.

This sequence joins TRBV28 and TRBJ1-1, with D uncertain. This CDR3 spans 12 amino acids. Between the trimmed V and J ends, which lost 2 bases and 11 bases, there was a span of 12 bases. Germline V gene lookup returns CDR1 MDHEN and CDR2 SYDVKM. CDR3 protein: CASSLIVGGAFF. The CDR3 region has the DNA TGTGCCAGCAGTTTAATTGTAGGCGGGGCTTTCTTT.

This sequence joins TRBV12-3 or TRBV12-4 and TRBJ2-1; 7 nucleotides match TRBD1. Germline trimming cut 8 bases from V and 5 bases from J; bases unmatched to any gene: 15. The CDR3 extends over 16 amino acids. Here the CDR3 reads CASQLLQGWADNEQFF. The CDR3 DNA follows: TGTGCCAGCCAACTCCTACAGGGGTGGGCCGACAATGAGCAGTTCTTC.

Here the CDR3 reads CASSLAPRPGLYTQYF. The CDR3 DNA reads TGTGCCAGCAGCTTAGCCCCACGGCCCGGGTTATATACGCAGTATTTT. This chain connects TRBV7-2 to TRBJ2-3; D is unclear. Trimming pared 0 bases from V and 7 bases from J, leaving 17 bases between. The CDR3 runs to 16 residues. Germline CDR1 SGHTA, CDR2 FQGNSA.